These 23 T cell receptor beta chains were all obtained from the same sample, sequenced in a study of radiotherapy plus CTLA-4 blockade in lung cancer. Assay: immunoSEQ multiplex PCR; the TCRdb copy retains only in-frame clones and omits some. Of about 28,000 clones listed, around 73% are singletons. The sample consisted of peripheral blood, taken from a patient treated with radiotherapy plus ipilimumab. These receptors were taken from a human donor with non-small cell lung cancer who had stable disease on radiotherapy plus ipilimumab.

This clone appeared a few times. The V gene is TRBV6-5, the J gene TRBJ2-7; 8 bases fit TRBD1. The CDR3 covers 14 residues. Losses at the gene ends were 4 bases for V and 4 bases for J; bases not matched to a gene: 6. Germline-derived CDR1 and CDR2 are MNHEY and SVGAGI. Here the CDR3 DNA reads TGTGCCAGCAGTTCCACAGGGGGTGGGTACGAGCAGTACTTC. Amino acid sequence: CASSSTGGGYEQYF.

This clone has a single count. The CDR3 nucleotides read TGTGCCAGCAGCCAAGAGACCCAGTACTTC. Its translation: CASSQETQYF. The J gene is TRBJ2-5, the V gene TRBV11-2; D call uncertain. There are 10 residues in the CDR3. Germline V CDR1 and CDR2: SGHAT, FQNNGV. Between the trimmed V and J ends, which lost 5 bases and 2 bases, there was a span of 0 bases.

V usage is TRBV6-6 and J usage is TRBJ1-1, with D possibly being TRBD1 (6 bases). The CDR3 spans 15 residues. Germline CDR1 and CDR2: MNHNY and SVGAGI (reference sequence). V was shortened by 5 bases and J by 4 bases, with 17 bases between the two germline ends. CDR3 coding DNA: TGTGCCAGCAGTGGAACGCGGGGGGCGGGCACTGAAGCTTTCTTT. Amino acids: CASSGTRGAGTEAFF.

The chain couples TRBV27 to TRBJ2-1, with TRBD1 matching over 7 bases. J was trimmed by 5 bases and V by 6 bases; bases with no gene match: 7. CDR1 is MNHEY and CDR2 is SMNVEV in the germline V gene (reference sequence). This CDR3 contains 14 residues. The CDR3 is CASSRQGPHNEQFF. The CDR3 DNA reads TGTGCCAGCAGCCGACAGGGCCCTCACAATGAGCAGTTCTTC.

Turning to this clone: A read error may produce the germline difference seen at one junction end. Different DNA sequences within this sample yield the same CDR3. V gene TRBV12-5 combines with J gene TRBJ2-3; D remains unclear. In germline, CDR1 is LGHNT, CDR2 FRNRAP. The CDR3 is made up of 11 amino acids. CDR3 in amino acids: CASGFTDTQYF. The CDR3 DNA sequence: TGTGCTAGTGGTTTCACAGATACGCAATATTTT.

The rearrangement uses TRBV5-8 and TRBJ1-2; possible D gene TRBD1, 5 bases. The germline CDR1 and CDR2 sequences are SGHTS and YDEGEE. This CDR3 has 13 residues. Trimming took off 4 bases at V and 8 bases at J, with 15 bases between the two ends. The CDR3 bases are TGTGCCAGCAGCCCCACGGGGGGGGTCGGCTACACCTTC. Its translation: CASSPTGGVGYTF.

V gene TRBV7-3 combines with J gene TRBJ1-1, with 7 bases that match TRBD1. V lost 1 base and J lost 4; bases outside the gene matches: 0. The germline V gene has CDR1 SGHTA and CDR2 FQGTGA. The CDR3 runs to 13 residues. The CDR3 DNA sequence: TGTGCCAGCAGCTTAAGGGACAGCACTGAAGCTTTCTTT. Its translation: CASSLRDSTEAFF.

The genes are TRBV5-6 and TRBJ2-3; D gene uncertain. Germline V gene lookup returns CDR1 SGHDT and CDR2 YYEEEE. With 0 bases removed from V and 4 bases from J, the gap between germline ends came to 3 bases. The CDR3 spans 12 residues. CDR3 region: CASSLGSDTQYF. CDR3 nucleotides: TGTGCCAGCAGCTTGGGATCAGATACGCAGTATTTT.

V usage is TRBV14 and J usage is TRBJ1-3; the match to TRBD1 covers 7 bases. Germline lookup yields CDR1 SGHDN and CDR2 FVKESK. The V and J ends lost 1 base and 3 bases, in that order; junction bases with no gene match: 3. This CDR3 has 15 amino acids. CDR3 residues: CASSQGRTGGNTIYF. DNA of the CDR3: TGTGCCAGCAGCCAAGGCCGGACAGGTGGAAACACCATATATTTT.

The chain combines TRBV15 with TRBJ2-5, with TRBD1 matching 9 bases. CDR1 is LNHNV, CDR2 YYDKDF, per germline (reference sequence). Trimming removed 1 base from V and 2 bases from J; junction bases left unmatched: 8. This CDR3 spans 17 amino acids. Here the CDR3 reads CATSRAAPGQGQETQYF. The CDR3 DNA reads TGTGCCACCAGCAGAGCTGCCCCGGGACAGGGACAAGAGACCCAGTACTTC.

The chain couples TRBV25-1 to TRBJ2-7; D call uncertain. The V gene's germline CDR1 is MGHDK and CDR2 SYGVNS. V gave up 4 bases and J gave up 4 bases, with 5 bases separating them. The CDR3 runs 11 residues. The CDR3 sequence is CASSAQYEQYF. As DNA, the CDR3 is TGTGCCAGCAGTGCCCAGTACGAGCAGTACTTC.

The chain carries TRBV5-4 and TRBJ1-2; 7 positions agree with TRBD1. Losses at the gene ends were 3 bases for V and 7 bases for J; bases not matched to a gene: 6. The CDR3 covers 13 residues. The V gene's germline CDR1 is SGHNT and CDR2 YYREEE (reference sequence). This CDR3 is CASSWDRGRGYTF. In DNA form, the CDR3 reads TGTGCCAGCAGCTGGGACAGAGGTCGTGGCTACACCTTC.

This clone was seen only a few times. This chain uses TRBV7-2 with TRBJ1-6; D might be TRBD1 (5 bases). CDR3 size: 15 residues. V was clipped by 5 bases and J by 4 bases, with 12 bases between them. Germline V CDR1 and CDR2: SGHTA, FQGNSA. The CDR3 spells CASSPRTLYNSPLHF. CDR3 bases: TGTGCCAGCAGCCCGCGGACACTTTATAATTCACCCCTCCACTTT.

This clone has just a few counts. The chain combines TRBV9 with TRBJ1-2; D remains unclear. The V gene lost 0 bases and the J gene lost 0 bases, with 9 bases spanning the gap. CDR3 length: 15 residues. Per the germline V gene, CDR1 is SGDLS and CDR2 is YYNGEE. The CDR3, as DNA: TGTGCCAGCAGCGTAGGTAGAGATTCTAACTATGGCTACACCTTC. Amino acids: CASSVGRDSNYGYTF. Looking up the rest from reference TRBV9 and TRBJ1-2 gives the full variable domain: DSGVTQTPKHLITATGQRVTLRCSPRSGDLSVYWYQQSLDQGLQFLIQYYNGEERAKGNILERFSAQQFPDLHSELNLSSLELGDSALYFCASSVGRDSNYGYTFGSGTRLTVV.

This chain links TRBV19 with TRBJ2-3, with D perhaps TRBD1 or TRBD2 (5 bases each). The CDR3 runs 16 residues. The germline V and J ends were trimmed by 1 base and 2 bases, with 13 bases remaining between them. Germline assignment: CDR1 LNHDA and CDR2 SQIVND (reference sequence). CDR3 region: CASSIAPRGLTDTQYF. In DNA, the CDR3 is TGTGCCAGTAGTATAGCCCCGAGGGGCCTCACAGATACGCAGTATTTT.

This rearrangement joins TRBV5-4 to TRBJ2-2; 8 bases align to TRBD2. The CDR3 consists of 15 residues. With 1 base clipped from V and 5 bases from J, the junction kept 4 bases outside the gene matches. The germline gives CDR1 SGHNT, CDR2 YYREEE (reference sequence). CDR3 in amino acids: CASSLSRGGTGELFF. Here the CDR3 DNA reads TGTGCCAGCAGCTTGAGTCGGGGGGGGACCGGGGAGCTGTTTTTT.

This clone was observed a single time. The chain combines TRBV27 with TRBJ2-7; tentative D call: TRBD2 (7 bases). V lost 2 bases to trimming and J lost 7 bases, with 15 bases between them. CDR3 length: 14 amino acids. CDR1 MNHEY and CDR2 SMNVEV come from the germline V gene (reference sequence). DNA for the CDR3: TGTGCCAGCAGTTTAGCCCCCGGGGGGCGGGAGCAGTACTTC. It encodes CASSLAPGGREQYF.

This clone was counted only a few times. J is TRBJ1-4 and V is TRBV7-9; 9 nucleotides align to TRBD1. The CDR3 has 14 residues. Germline loops: CDR1 SEHNR, CDR2 FQNEAQ (reference sequence). Trimming cost V 5 bases and J 8 bases; bases outside gene matches: 6. The CDR3, as DNA: TGTGCCAGCAGCGTACAGGGGGCGGGGGAAAAACTGTTTTTT. The encoded protein is CASSVQGAGEKLFF.

The chain has TRBV28 and TRBJ1-1; weak D call: TRBD1 (5 bases). CDR1 and CDR2 from the germline V gene are MDHEN and SYDVKM. Trimming stripped 4 bases from V and 0 bases from J, with 18 bases between. CDR3 length: 17 amino acids. The CDR3 bases are TGTGCCAGCAGTTCAGTTTTGGGATCGGGGGTGAACACTGAAGCTTTCTTT. It specifies CASSSVLGSGVNTEAFF.

This chain joins TRBV10-3 and TRBJ2-7; 9 bases are a match to TRBD1. The V gene end was trimmed by 7 bases and the J gene end by 4 bases; junction bases not matched to a gene: 8. Germline V lookup: CDR1 ENHRY, CDR2 SYGVKD. There are 14 residues in the CDR3. CDR3 residues: CAINGQGSLYEQYF. The CDR3 DNA sequence: TGTGCCATCAACGGACAGGGGAGCTTATACGAGCAGTACTTC.

The CDR3 nucleotides are TGTGCCAGCAGTTTCAGGGCCTACAATCAGCCCCAGCATTTT. Translated, it gives CASSFRAYNQPQHF. The rearrangement joins TRBV28 to TRBJ1-5; weak D call: TRBD1 (5 bases). The CDR3 has 14 residues. Trimming pared 3 bases from V and 3 bases from J, leaving 9 bases between. Germline V gene sequence: CDR1 MDHEN, CDR2 SYDVKM.

This rearrangement joins TRBV9 to TRBJ2-1; a possible D gene is TRBD2 (6 bases). Between the trimmed V and J ends, which lost 0 bases and 0 bases, there was a span of 16 bases. This CDR3 has 18 amino acids. CDR1 and CDR2 (germline): SGDLS, YYNGEE. The CDR3 nucleotides are TGTGCCAGCAGCGTAGGGAGAAGCGGGTCTGGCTCCTACAATGAGCAGTTCTTC. Protein product: CASSVGRSGSGSYNEQFF.

This chain uses TRBV4-3 with TRBJ2-7; D gene ambiguous. V was pared by 0 bases and J by 0 bases, with 12 bases between. Germline values: CDR1 LGHNA, CDR2 YSLEER. The CDR3 sequence is 16 residues long. The CDR3 region is CASSQEWLTGSYEQYF. The CDR3 DNA reads TGCGCCAGCAGCCAAGAGTGGCTGACTGGCTCCTACGAGCAGTACTTC.